These T cell receptor beta chains were read from a single sample in a study of T cell responses to AZD1222 COVID-19 vaccine. Measured with immunoSEQ multiplex PCR; TCRdb has only the in-frame clones, and not every one. The table has approximately 150,000 clones, roughly 90% seen once. The material was peripheral blood, obtained 28 days after the second AZD1222 dose. These receptors all come from an adult who received the AZD1222 COVID-19 vaccine. The CDR3 runs from the conserved cysteine through the conserved F or W. Each record gives: D gene, J gene, V gene, clone size, CDR3 DNA, CDR3 protein. D genes are given only for firm matches. Clone size is given for some rows only: seen once, a few or many times, or a class if the clone is expanded.

d_call: -
j_call: TRBJ2-1
v_call: TRBV11-3
clone_size: once
cdr3_nt: TGTGCCAGCAGCTTAGGTCCAGGACGCAATGAGCAGTTCTTC
cdr3_aa: CASSLGPGRNEQFF

d_call: TRBD1
j_call: TRBJ1-3
v_call: TRBV5-1
clone_size: -
cdr3_nt: TGCGCCAGCAGTTCAACCGGGACAGGGGTGAGAAACACCATATATTTT
cdr3_aa: CASSSTGTGVRNTIYF

d_call: -
j_call: TRBJ1-5
v_call: TRBV29-1
clone_size: -
cdr3_nt: TGCAGCGTTAGAACGGATCCGAATCAGCCCCAGCATTTT
cdr3_aa: CSVRTDPNQPQHF

d_call: TRBD1
j_call: TRBJ1-2
v_call: TRBV7-8
clone_size: -
cdr3_nt: TGTGCCAGCAGCACCGGGACAGACGGATATGGCTACACCTTC
cdr3_aa: CASSTGTDGYGYTF

d_call: -
j_call: TRBJ2-1
v_call: TRBV12-5
clone_size: -
cdr3_nt: TGTGCTAGTGGTTTGGTTTTTGGGGACAATGAGCAGTTCTTC
cdr3_aa: CASGLVFGDNEQFF

d_call: -
j_call: TRBJ1-2
v_call: TRBV19
clone_size: -
cdr3_nt: TGTGCCAGTAGTAACACAGGGTTCTATGGCTACACCTTC
cdr3_aa: CASSNTGFYGYTF

d_call: -
j_call: TRBJ1-6
v_call: TRBV5-1
clone_size: -
cdr3_nt: TGCGCCAGCAGCCCGGGACTAACGGATTCACCCCTCCACTTT
cdr3_aa: CASSPGLTDSPLHF

d_call: TRBD1
j_call: TRBJ1-1
v_call: TRBV6-5
clone_size: few
cdr3_nt: TGTGCCAGCAGTCAAACCGGGACAGCTGAAGCTTTCTTT
cdr3_aa: CASSQTGTAEAFF

d_call: -
j_call: TRBJ2-7
v_call: TRBV5-4
clone_size: -
cdr3_nt: TGTGCCAGCAGCCCCGGGGAGGCCAGCTACGAGCAGTACTTC
cdr3_aa: CASSPGEASYEQYF

d_call: TRBD1
j_call: TRBJ2-7
v_call: TRBV9
clone_size: -
cdr3_nt: TGTGCCAGCAGCCTAGGACAGGGTAATTACTACGAGCAGTACTTC
cdr3_aa: CASSLGQGNYYEQYF

d_call: -
j_call: TRBJ1-1
v_call: TRBV19
clone_size: -
cdr3_nt: TGTGCCAGTAGCCAGAAGACAGATCGGAACACTGAAGCTTTCTTT
cdr3_aa: CASSQKTDRNTEAFF

d_call: TRBD1
j_call: TRBJ1-4
v_call: TRBV5-5
clone_size: -
cdr3_nt: TGTGCCAGCAGCTTGCAGGGGGCGAGGGATGAAAAACTGTTTTTT
cdr3_aa: CASSLQGARDEKLFF

d_call: -
j_call: TRBJ2-5
v_call: TRBV7-9
clone_size: -
cdr3_nt: TGTGCCAGCAGCTTTACTCGCGCGGAGACCCAGTACTTC
cdr3_aa: CASSFTRAETQYF

d_call: TRBD1
j_call: TRBJ1-2
v_call: TRBV2
clone_size: -
cdr3_nt: TGTGCCAGCAGTGTCCTTGACAGGGTTGGGACCGATGGCTACACCTTC
cdr3_aa: CASSVLDRVGTDGYTF

d_call: TRBD1
j_call: TRBJ1-6
v_call: TRBV12-3/TRBV12-4
clone_size: -
cdr3_nt: TGTGCCAGCAGTTTGGACAGGGCTTCACCCCTCCACTTT
cdr3_aa: CASSLDRASPLHF

d_call: TRBD1
j_call: TRBJ1-5
v_call: TRBV5-5
clone_size: -
cdr3_nt: TGTGCCAGCAGCAGACAGGGGGCGCGGGATAGCAATCAGCCCCAGCATTTT
cdr3_aa: CASSRQGARDSNQPQHF

d_call: -
j_call: TRBJ2-1
v_call: TRBV27
clone_size: few
cdr3_nt: TGTGCCAGCAGTTTATCGGCAGGGTCCTCAGGCAATGAGCAGTTCTTC
cdr3_aa: CASSLSAGSSGNEQFF

d_call: TRBD1
j_call: TRBJ2-1
v_call: TRBV2
clone_size: once
cdr3_nt: TGTGCCAGCAGTGCACAGGGGGGACTTAGTGAGCAGTTCTTC
cdr3_aa: CASSAQGGLSEQFF

d_call: -
j_call: TRBJ1-2
v_call: TRBV20-1
clone_size: -
cdr3_nt: TGCAGTGCTAGAGAATTGGAAGGCTACACCTTC
cdr3_aa: CSARELEGYTF

d_call: TRBD1
j_call: TRBJ1-1
v_call: TRBV12-3/TRBV12-4
clone_size: once
cdr3_nt: TGTGCCAGCAATGACAGGGCGGGCACTGAAGCTTTCTTT
cdr3_aa: CASNDRAGTEAFF

d_call: -
j_call: TRBJ2-3
v_call: TRBV6-5
clone_size: -
cdr3_nt: TGTGCCAGCAGTTACGCCCCAGCAGCTTGGACAGATACGCAGTATTTT
cdr3_aa: CASSYAPAAWTDTQYF

d_call: -
j_call: TRBJ2-3
v_call: TRBV14
clone_size: once
cdr3_nt: TGTGCCAGCAGCGAAGGGGCCAGGAGTGGGTTCACAGATACGCAGTATTTT
cdr3_aa: CASSEGARSGFTDTQYF

d_call: TRBD1
j_call: TRBJ2-1
v_call: TRBV5-1
clone_size: -
cdr3_nt: TGCGCCAGCAGGGGGACAGTTAACAATGAGCAGTTCTTC
cdr3_aa: CASRGTVNNEQFF

d_call: -
j_call: TRBJ1-2
v_call: TRBV6-2/TRBV6-3
clone_size: -
cdr3_nt: TGTGCCAGCAGCGATACACAGGGTTCCGCGAACGCTGAAACTAACTATGGCTACACCTTC
cdr3_aa: CASSDTQGSANAETNYGYTF

d_call: -
j_call: TRBJ1-2
v_call: TRBV28
clone_size: -
cdr3_nt: TGTGCCACACAGACCCTTGGCTACACCTTC
cdr3_aa: CATQTLGYTF

d_call: -
j_call: TRBJ1-2
v_call: TRBV6-5
clone_size: -
cdr3_nt: TGTGCCAGCAGTTATCGTGGGGATGGCTACACCTTC
cdr3_aa: CASSYRGDGYTF

d_call: TRBD1
j_call: TRBJ1-5
v_call: TRBV6-2/TRBV6-3
clone_size: -
cdr3_nt: TGTGCCAGCAGTTACACCGGGACAGGCCCCAATCAGCCCCAGCATTTT
cdr3_aa: CASSYTGTGPNQPQHF

d_call: -
j_call: TRBJ2-1
v_call: TRBV27
clone_size: -
cdr3_nt: TGTGCCAGCAGTTTCACCCAGGGGAATGAGCAGTTCTTC
cdr3_aa: CASSFTQGNEQFF

d_call: -
j_call: TRBJ2-1
v_call: TRBV7-6
clone_size: -
cdr3_nt: TGTGCCAGCAGCTTAAGGGGGGGACCGATAAATGAGCAGTTCTTC
cdr3_aa: CASSLRGGPINEQFF

d_call: TRBD2
j_call: TRBJ2-1
v_call: TRBV18
clone_size: -
cdr3_nt: TGTGCCAGCTCAGGAGAGCGGGGGGGAAACAATGAGCAGTTCTTC
cdr3_aa: CASSGERGGNNEQFF

d_call: -
j_call: TRBJ1-1
v_call: TRBV6-5
clone_size: -
cdr3_nt: TGTGCCAGCAGGTTACAGATGTACACTGAAGCTTTCTTT
cdr3_aa: CASRLQMYTEAFF

d_call: -
j_call: TRBJ1-5
v_call: TRBV3-1/TRBV3-2
clone_size: -
cdr3_nt: TGTGCCAGCAGCCAAGTGTCCGGGGGCAATCAGCCCCAGCATTTT
cdr3_aa: CASSQVSGGNQPQHF

d_call: -
j_call: TRBJ1-2
v_call: TRBV29-1
clone_size: -
cdr3_nt: TGCAGGGCCTTGGGAGGGGATTTTAACTATGGCTACACCTTC
cdr3_aa: CRALGGDFNYGYTF

d_call: -
j_call: TRBJ1-1
v_call: TRBV25-1
clone_size: once
cdr3_nt: TGTGCCAGCGGAAGCCAGGGGAGAGGCACTGAAGCTTTCTTT
cdr3_aa: CASGSQGRGTEAFF

d_call: -
j_call: TRBJ1-6
v_call: TRBV7-2
clone_size: -
cdr3_nt: TGTGCCAGCAGCTCGTCAGGACAGATTTCACCCCTCCACTTT
cdr3_aa: CASSSSGQISPLHF

d_call: -
j_call: TRBJ1-1
v_call: TRBV29-1
clone_size: once
cdr3_nt: TGCAGCGCTCCCAGTCTGGGCACTGAAGCTTTCTTT
cdr3_aa: CSAPSLGTEAFF

d_call: -
j_call: TRBJ1-5
v_call: TRBV6-5
clone_size: -
cdr3_nt: TGTGCCAGCAGCGCCGACAGAGATCAGCCCCAGCATTTT
cdr3_aa: CASSADRDQPQHF

d_call: -
j_call: TRBJ1-1
v_call: TRBV7-9
clone_size: -
cdr3_nt: TGTGCCAGCGGGTCCACCTTTCGTGGGAACACTGAAGCTTTCTTT
cdr3_aa: CASGSTFRGNTEAFF

d_call: -
j_call: TRBJ1-2
v_call: TRBV29-1
clone_size: -
cdr3_nt: TGCAGCGTTGACGGGGGAGAGGATGGCTACACCTTC
cdr3_aa: CSVDGGEDGYTF

d_call: -
j_call: TRBJ2-2
v_call: TRBV19
clone_size: once
cdr3_nt: TGTGCCAGTAGCCGCCCCTGGACTCGGGAGGAGCTGTTTTTT
cdr3_aa: CASSRPWTREELFF

d_call: -
j_call: TRBJ2-7
v_call: TRBV5-4
clone_size: -
cdr3_nt: TGTGCCAGCAGCTCTAACGCAGGAAACTACGAGCAGTACTTC
cdr3_aa: CASSSNAGNYEQYF

d_call: -
j_call: TRBJ1-1
v_call: TRBV6-5
clone_size: once
cdr3_nt: TGTGCCAGCAGTCGAGGGCCTGAAGCTTTCTTT
cdr3_aa: CASSRGPEAFF

d_call: TRBD1
j_call: TRBJ2-7
v_call: TRBV3-1/TRBV3-2
clone_size: -
cdr3_nt: TGTGCCAGCAGCCCCAGGGGGGGGACAGGGCACTACGAGCAGTACTTC
cdr3_aa: CASSPRGGTGHYEQYF

d_call: -
j_call: TRBJ2-3
v_call: TRBV2
clone_size: few
cdr3_nt: TGTGCCAGCAGACCTGAGGGCTGGCGGGATACGCAGTATTTT
cdr3_aa: CASRPEGWRDTQYF

d_call: -
j_call: TRBJ2-5
v_call: TRBV18
clone_size: -
cdr3_nt: TGTGCCAGCTCACCATGGGAGACCCAGTACTTC
cdr3_aa: CASSPWETQYF

d_call: -
j_call: TRBJ1-5
v_call: TRBV6-5
clone_size: -
cdr3_nt: TGTGCCAGCGATTATGGGGGCCATCTCAATCAGCCCCAGCATTTT
cdr3_aa: CASDYGGHLNQPQHF

d_call: TRBD1
j_call: TRBJ1-6
v_call: TRBV3-1/TRBV3-2
clone_size: -
cdr3_nt: TGTGCCAGCAGCCCCACCGGACAGGGCAAGGCAGGGGCCCTCCACTTT
cdr3_aa: CASSPTGQGKAGALHF

d_call: -
j_call: TRBJ2-3
v_call: TRBV11-2
clone_size: -
cdr3_nt: TGTGCCAGCGGCCACGGGGTTGGGATCACAGATACGCAGTATTTT
cdr3_aa: CASGHGVGITDTQYF

d_call: -
j_call: TRBJ2-7
v_call: TRBV2
clone_size: once
cdr3_nt: TGTGCCAGCAGTGTGGGCCCTCCCTACGAGCAGTACTTC
cdr3_aa: CASSVGPPYEQYF

d_call: TRBD2
j_call: TRBJ2-5
v_call: TRBV18
clone_size: -
cdr3_nt: TGTGCCAGCTCACGTCGGGGGACTAGCGGGCAAGAGACCCAGTACTTC
cdr3_aa: CASSRRGTSGQETQYF

d_call: TRBD1
j_call: TRBJ1-1
v_call: TRBV9
clone_size: -
cdr3_nt: TGTGCCAGCAGCGTAGAGACAGGGGATAGAGGCACTGAAGCTTTCTTT
cdr3_aa: CASSVETGDRGTEAFF

d_call: TRBD1
j_call: TRBJ2-2
v_call: TRBV7-2
clone_size: -
cdr3_nt: TGTGCCAGCAGCCTTAGGGGGCCCTCCGGGGAGCTGTTTTTT
cdr3_aa: CASSLRGPSGELFF

d_call: TRBD1
j_call: TRBJ2-7
v_call: TRBV23-1
clone_size: -
cdr3_nt: TGCGCCAGCAGTCAAATCCAGAGGACAGGGGGAAACGAGCAGTACTTC
cdr3_aa: CASSQIQRTGGNEQYF

d_call: TRBD1
j_call: TRBJ1-4
v_call: TRBV5-8
clone_size: -
cdr3_nt: TGTGCCAGCACCCGAGGGACAGTTAATGAAAAACTGTTTTTT
cdr3_aa: CASTRGTVNEKLFF